Listed below are T cell receptor beta chains from one sample, sequenced in a study of cytomegalovirus exposure and HLA in healthy donors. Profiling relied on immunoSEQ multiplex PCR, and the TCRdb table lists in-frame clones only, not all of them. The sample includes 150,000 to 200,000 clones. The source material was PBMCs. Receptors were obtained from a man aged 25 to 40 in good health and CMV-seronegative. Both conserved end residues are part of each CDR3. D genes are given only for firm matches.

TRBV27	TRBD1	TRBJ2-7	TGTGCCAGCAGTTTAGGGACAGGGTATAGCTACGAGCAGTACTTC	CASSLGTGYSYEQYF
TRBV18	NA	TRBJ1-5	TGTGCTAGCTCACCAAACTTTATCCGTAGCAATCAGCCCCAGCATTTT	CASSPNFIRSNQPQHF
TRBV7-9	TRBD1	TRBJ2-2	TGTGCCAGCAGCGTACGAGTGGGACAGGGTGACACCGGGGAGCTGTTTTTT	CASSVRVGQGDTGELFF
TRBV5-6	TRBD2	TRBJ2-1	TGTGCCAGCAGCTCCCGTCGGGGAGGGGCCTACAATGAGCAGTTCTTC	CASSSRRGGAYNEQFF
TRBV10-1	NA	TRBJ2-7	TGCGCCAGCAGTGACGCGACTACCTACGAGCAGTACTTC	CASSDATTYEQYF
TRBV15	TRBD2	TRBJ2-1	TGTGCCACCAGCAGTCCCCTGAAGGGACTAGCGGGACCGAACAATGAGCAGTTCTTC	CATSSPLKGLAGPNNEQFF
TRBV30	TRBD1	TRBJ2-7	TGTGCCTGGAGGGACAGGGGCCCCATCGAGCAGTACTTC	CAWRDRGPIEQYF
TRBV5-6	NA	TRBJ1-2	TGTGCCAGCAGCTTGGGAGTAGACGGGAGCTACACCTTC	CASSLGVDGSYTF
TRBV7-9	TRBD1	TRBJ1-5	TGTGCCAGCAGCCTTCAACAGGGGGCCAATCAGCCCCAGCATTTT	CASSLQQGANQPQHF
TRBV6-1	NA	TRBJ2-5	TGTGCCAGCAGTGTCGGGCGGGCCCTTCAAGAGACCCAGTACTTC	CASSVGRALQETQYF
TRBV14	TRBD2	TRBJ2-1	TGTGCCAGCAGCCAAAGGGGGGTAGTCGCGACTAGCGGGAGGGGTGAGCAGTTCTTC	CASSQRGVVATSGRGEQFF
TRBV18	NA	TRBJ2-7	TGTGCCAGCTCACCCCGCCGGGGAGAGCAGTACTTC	CASSPRRGEQYF
TRBV6-1	TRBD2	TRBJ2-3	TGTGCCAGCAGTGATTTATCGGGAGGGCGGTATTTT	CASSDLSGGRYF
TRBV2	TRBD1	TRBJ1-5	TGTGCCAGCAGTCAGTTCTCCTACGGACAGGGAAGTCAGCCCCAGCATTTT	CASSQFSYGQGSQPQHF
TRBV14	TRBD1	TRBJ1-2	TGTGCCAGCAGCCAATTGACAGGGCCTAACTATGGCTACACCTTC	CASSQLTGPNYGYTF
TRBV20-1	NA	TRBJ2-3	TGCAGTGCTAGAGGGGAGACAATCCAGTATTTT	CSARGETIQYF
TRBV19	TRBD2	TRBJ2-5	TGTGCCAGTAGTACGTACGGACTAGCGGGAGATGAGACCCAGTACTTC	CASSTYGLAGDETQYF
TRBV6-4	TRBD1	TRBJ2-1	TGTGCCAGCAGCCAGGGACAGGGACACAATGAGCAGTTCTTC	CASSQGQGHNEQFF
TRBV18	TRBD1	TRBJ2-6	TGTGCCAGCTCACCCTTCTCCGGGACAGGGTTGGGTGGGGCCAACGTCCTGACTTTC	CASSPFSGTGLGGANVLTF
TRBV28	NA	TRBJ1-5	TGTGCCAGCAGTTTTAGAGGTCAGCCCCAGCATTTT	CASSFRGQPQHF
TRBV19	NA	TRBJ1-5	TGTGCCAGTAGTATAGTAAGGGGTTGGAATTGGCCCCAGCATTTT	CASSIVRGWNWPQHF
TRBV15	TRBD1	TRBJ1-4	TGTGCCACCAGACGGGACAGTTCCCGTAAACTGTTTTTT	CATRRDSSRKLFF
TRBV7-8	TRBD2	TRBJ2-3	TGTGCCAGCAGCACTTACGGGACTAGGAGCACAGATACGCAGTATTTT	CASSTYGTRSTDTQYF
TRBV7-9	NA	TRBJ1-4	TGTGCCAGCAGCTTCCTGCAGTCTGAAAAACTGTTTTTT	CASSFLQSEKLFF
TRBV7-2	TRBD2	TRBJ2-5	TGTGCCAGCAGTAATCCGGGACTAGCGGGAGTTGGCCAAGAGACCCAGTACTTC	CASSNPGLAGVGQETQYF
TRBV10-3	TRBD2	TRBJ2-5	TGTGCGACTAGCGGGAGTGAGACCCAGTACTTC	CATSGSETQYF